This T cell receptor beta chain was recovered during a study of Ad26.COV2.S vaccination and SARS-CoV-2 variants (dated by TCRdb to 2020 to 2022). As for the study more broadly: Donors in the vaccine arm were drawn from COV1001, a multicentre, randomized, double-blind, placebo-controlled phase I-IIa trial testing Ad26.COV2.S in healthy adults. Ad26.COV2.S was administered intramuscularly at a dose of 5x10^10 or 1x10^11 viral particles, either as one shot or as two shots given 56 days apart. Sequencing of the TCRbeta repertoire served to evaluate the specificity and breadth of SARS-CoV-2-reactive T cell receptors following Ad26.COV2.S vaccination. The TCR-sequenced set comprised about 32 samples: approximately 19 Ad26.COV2.S vaccine recipients, 5 placebo recipients and 8 SARS-CoV-2 convalescent individuals. Trial participants were randomized into five groups of five, in which low-dose or high-dose Ad26.COV2.S was given once or twice, or placebo was given on both occasions. Investigators did not know the trial group allocation while performing experiments and assessing outcomes. Results and caveats for the whole study, not just this receptor: Comparable non-spike TCR breadth was observed between vaccine and placebo recipients, consistent with only spike being contained in the vaccine. Higher spike-specific TCR breadth was observed in Ad26.COV2.S recipients than in placebo recipients (P = 0.0014). After vaccination, substantial breadth of spike-specific CD8+ and CD4+ T cell responses was reported. Comparing responses between vaccine doses or regimens was not something the study was powered to do. The authors noted that the TCR breadth and depth analyses may have underestimated total T cell responses.

The CDR3 numbers 14 residues from cysteine through phenylalanine. The DNA shown is the 42-base CDR3, in frame from base 1. Trimming costs V 1 base and J 7 bases, and their ends lie 10 bases apart. CDR1 and CDR2, per the germline V gene, are LGHNT and FRNRAP. The immunoSEQ Assay was the method used to sequence TCRbeta CDR3 regions. After extraction, genomic DNA underwent amplification by bias-controlled multiplex PCR, followed by high-throughput sequencing. On the study's bioinformatics: To quantify the absolute abundance of each unique TCRbeta CDR3 region, sequences were collapsed and filtered. T cell fraction was estimated by normalizing TCRbeta template counts to usable DNA, which was measured by amplifying reference genes present in all nucleated cells. Repertoire TCRs were annotated as SARS-CoV-2-specific when V gene, CDR3 amino acid sequence and J gene were exactly matched to a known reactive TCR set. MIRA supplied the reference SARS-CoV-2 TCR set, which was filtered for enrichment in COVID-19-positive ImmuneCODE repertoires so that public or cross-reactive TCRs were removed. Drawing on the MIRA antigens, annotated TCRs were analysed further at the level of specific ORF or position within ORF. Breadth was defined as the number of annotated unique rearrangements divided by the total number of unique productive rearrangements, and depth was defined as the summed frequency of the annotated unique rearrangements. Two-sided Wilcoxon rank-sum tests were applied when comparing TCR breadth between groups. The table comes from immuneACCESS by way of TCRdb, which keeps in-frame sequences with V and J called. Part of the clones is missing from these tables; in studies checked, under half for an unresolved V gene and the rest for unknown reasons. That table furnishes V, J and clone size, whereas the DNA furnished D and trimming. Across this sample there are 380,000 or so clones, with approximately 90% seen only once. The biggest ten clones account for around 5.8% of the sample.

Remarks on this clone: Its specific antigen is unknown. The sample holds no much larger clone one base away, and base qualities are not on file.

The sample's treatment or condition label is to be understood as: 15 to 20 received Ad26.COV2.S at low or high dose, single or two shots; 5 received placebo; per-sample allocation not given. Repertoires of vaccine and placebo recipients were sequenced from samples collected on day 63 after the first injection. In Cohort 1b, about two dozen adults aged 18-55 years were enrolled at a single site in Boston, USA, between 29 July and 7 August 2020. Ad26.COV2.S was a replication-incompetent adenovirus type 26 vector expressing a prefusion-stabilized SARS-CoV-2 spike protein from the original Wuhan strain.

The sequence was collected from a person aged 18-65 years who received the Ad26.COV2.S COVID-19 vaccine or a placebo. The chain was built from TRBV12-5 and TRBJ2-2, with no reliable assignment of the D segment. The sample was peripheral blood, taken in a trial of Ad26.COV2.S vaccine versus placebo. DNA sequence: TGTGCTAGTGGTTTGGCTACGTCAATCGGGGAGCTGTTTTTT. Translated, this is CASGLATSIGELFF.